The sample holds one count of the clone carrying this T cell receptor beta chain. The data belong to a study of blood T cell repertoires in COVID-19. Study background: COVID-19 samples collected from the United States, Italy and Spain covered acute and convalescent phases. T cells, B-cell-depleted T cells, or PBMCs supplied cDNA or gDNA.

Profiling relied on immunoSEQ multiplex PCR, and the TCRdb table lists in-frame clones only, not all of them. The data show 110,000 to 150,000 clones, just over 85% seen once. CDR1 is LNHDA, CDR2 SQIVND, per germline (reference sequence). The CDR3 extends over 17 amino acids. V lost 1 base and J lost 8, with 18 bases in between. The receptor's source is a man aged 50-60 years who had recovered from COVID-19. The specimen sequenced was PBMCs or T cells enriched from blood (not recorded which). The chain uses TRBV19 and TRBJ1-6; D is perhaps TRBD1 (5 bases). CDR3 sequence reads: CASSIVGQGKAHSPLHF. The CDR3 DNA follows: TGTGCCAGTAGTATAGTCGGGCAGGGCAAAGCCCATTCACCCCTCCACTTT. Combining the CDR3 with reference TRBV19 and TRBJ1-6 gives the whole variable domain DGGITQSPKYLFRKEGQNVTLSCEQNLNHDAMYWYRQDPGQGLRLIYYSQIVNDFQKGDIAEGYSVSREKKESFPLTVTSAQKNPTAFYLCASSIVGQGKAHSPLHFGNGTRLTVT.